This is a list of T cell receptor beta chains from one sample in a study of OX40 agonist ivuxolimab in advanced cancers. Measured with immunoSEQ multiplex PCR; TCRdb has only the in-frame clones, and not every one. This table has 35,000 to 45,000 clones, 85% appearing once. The material was CD4+ or CD8+ T cells sorted from blood, obtained in a trial of the OX40 agonist ivuxolimab. These receptors all stem from an adult with an advanced solid tumor such as melanoma, head and neck, liver or kidney cancer. The CDR3 runs from the conserved cysteine through the conserved F or W. The order of the fields is J gene, V gene, CDR3 protein.

j_call: TRBJ1-2; v_call: TRBV29-1; cdr3_aa: CSVVVGNGYTF
j_call: TRBJ2-5; v_call: TRBV7-2; cdr3_aa: CASSDGLAGQETQYF
j_call: TRBJ2-2; v_call: TRBV28; cdr3_aa: CASSWGNTGELFF
j_call: TRBJ2-5; v_call: TRBV6-5; cdr3_aa: CASSYSETQYF
j_call: TRBJ2-5; v_call: TRBV28; cdr3_aa: CAAGSVGKETQYF
j_call: TRBJ1-5; v_call: TRBV2; cdr3_aa: CASSESLNQPQHF
j_call: TRBJ1-3; v_call: TRBV7-8; cdr3_aa: CASSWGQGAAGNTIYF
j_call: TRBJ1-4; v_call: TRBV2; cdr3_aa: CASRETVTNEKLFF
j_call: TRBJ2-3; v_call: TRBV7-6; cdr3_aa: CASSSWATASTDTQYF
j_call: TRBJ2-5; v_call: TRBV11-2; cdr3_aa: CASSPGIHQETQYF
j_call: TRBJ2-4; v_call: TRBV28; cdr3_aa: CASSPMGGTVAKNIQYF
j_call: TRBJ1-2; v_call: TRBV27; cdr3_aa: CASRQGYSGYTF
j_call: TRBJ2-7; v_call: TRBV11-3; cdr3_aa: CASSWTGGYEQYF
j_call: TRBJ1-1; v_call: TRBV18; cdr3_aa: CASSNQGGNTEAFF
j_call: TRBJ1-3; v_call: TRBV2; cdr3_aa: CASSELRGSGNTIYF
j_call: TRBJ2-1; v_call: TRBV2; cdr3_aa: CASSAGQANEQFF
j_call: TRBJ2-7; v_call: TRBV5-4; cdr3_aa: CASSHGLASYEQYF
j_call: TRBJ1-2; v_call: TRBV10-3; cdr3_aa: CAISESYGTGLTGYTF
j_call: TRBJ2-7; v_call: TRBV7-2; cdr3_aa: CASSPQDRGYEQYF
j_call: TRBJ1-1; v_call: TRBV9; cdr3_aa: CASSAQGPEAFF
j_call: TRBJ1-1; v_call: TRBV6-6; cdr3_aa: CASSFRSVSGGEAFF
j_call: TRBJ1-1; v_call: TRBV27; cdr3_aa: CASSFRGQLNTEAFF
j_call: TRBJ2-1; v_call: TRBV9; cdr3_aa: CASSVGRTSVYNEQFF
j_call: NA; v_call: TRBV13; cdr3_aa: CASSLSQGFGAYEQYF
j_call: TRBJ2-1; v_call: TRBV6-6; cdr3_aa: CASSYSGAYNEQFF
j_call: TRBJ2-5; v_call: TRBV11-2; cdr3_aa: CASSLEPPTTVKETQYF
j_call: TRBJ1-2; v_call: TRBV7-6; cdr3_aa: CASSQGTGYDYGYTF
j_call: TRBJ2-2; v_call: TRBV6-1; cdr3_aa: CASSVSHGGELFF
j_call: TRBJ1-2; v_call: TRBV18; cdr3_aa: CASTQDRGIGYGYTF
j_call: TRBJ1-5; v_call: TRBV10-3; cdr3_aa: CAISVQAGQPQHF
j_call: TRBJ2-1; v_call: TRBV9; cdr3_aa: CASSVVGGNYNEQFF
j_call: TRBJ1-1; v_call: TRBV11-2; cdr3_aa: CASSLQGQGGAEAFF
j_call: TRBJ1-2; v_call: TRBV27; cdr3_aa: CASSRDPQYYGYTF
j_call: TRBJ1-4; v_call: TRBV2; cdr3_aa: CASNTGTGKEKLFF
j_call: TRBJ1-1; v_call: TRBV29-1; cdr3_aa: CSVFRQGSVTEAFF
j_call: TRBJ2-2; v_call: TRBV27; cdr3_aa: CASRQRANTGELFF
j_call: TRBJ2-5; v_call: TRBV10-3; cdr3_aa: CAIRTLGDSQETQYF
j_call: TRBJ2-7; v_call: TRBV7-9; cdr3_aa: CASSTFNEQYF
j_call: TRBJ2-3; v_call: TRBV6-6; cdr3_aa: CASSSLADTQYF
j_call: TRBJ2-1; v_call: TRBV14; cdr3_aa: CASSNRPAGNSYNEQFF
j_call: TRBJ2-7; v_call: TRBV14; cdr3_aa: CASSPMTGVPRGEQYF
j_call: TRBJ1-1; v_call: TRBV19; cdr3_aa: CATSLKGGIRNTEAFF
j_call: TRBJ2-4; v_call: TRBV10-3; cdr3_aa: CAISSGTGSVAQYF
j_call: TRBJ1-2; v_call: TRBV5-6; cdr3_aa: CASSPLDRGPYGYTF
j_call: TRBJ2-2; v_call: TRBV2; cdr3_aa: CASSGTSFGELFF
j_call: TRBJ2-2; v_call: TRBV2; cdr3_aa: CASSEARGTGELFF
j_call: TRBJ2-1; v_call: TRBV7-8; cdr3_aa: CASSFRTGVAYNEQFF
j_call: TRBJ1-2; v_call: TRBV6-5; cdr3_aa: CASSRFDRSNYGYTF
j_call: TRBJ1-3; v_call: TRBV6-6; cdr3_aa: CASSRGGISGNTIYF
j_call: TRBJ2-3; v_call: TRBV6-5; cdr3_aa: CASSPLAADTQYF
j_call: TRBJ2-5; v_call: TRBV2; cdr3_aa: CASRLQEGLRREQYF
j_call: TRBJ1-1; v_call: TRBV6-5; cdr3_aa: CASSYSSQGTNTEAFF
j_call: TRBJ1-2; v_call: TRBV6-6; cdr3_aa: CASNYSGTYTF
j_call: TRBJ2-3; v_call: TRBV19; cdr3_aa: CALEIVILPFRYF